These T cell receptor beta chains were read from a single sample in a study of blood T cell repertoires in COVID-19. Sequenced by immunoSEQ multiplex PCR; TCRdb stores in-frame clones only, minus some. The sample holds roughly 170,000 clones, about four fifths seen once. The specimen sequenced was peripheral blood. These receptors originate from a human donor in a cohort sampled during active COVID-19. CDR3s include the opening cysteine and the closing phenylalanine or tryptophan. Fields, in order: clone size, D gene, V gene, J gene, CDR3 DNA, CDR3 protein. D genes are given only for firm matches. Rows may omit the clone size; those that give it use once, few, many or a size class.

-	TRBD2	TRBV20-1	TRBJ2-1	TGCAGTGCTAGTACCCGCGGGGGGTACTACAATGAGCAGTTCTTC	CSASTRGGYYNEQFF
-	-	TRBV5-4	TRBJ1-6	TGTGCCAGCAGACCCGCCCAAACAGGTTCACCCCTCCACTTT	CASRPAQTGSPLHF
-	-	TRBV19	TRBJ1-4	TGTGCCAGTAGCCCAGGGGTTTACGAAAAACTGTTTTTT	CASSPGVYEKLFF
-	TRBD1	TRBV4-2	TRBJ1-3	TGTGCCAGCAGCCAGGGGACAGTTTCTGGAAACACCATATATTTT	CASSQGTVSGNTIYF
few	-	TRBV4-1	TRBJ1-6	TGCGCCAGCAGCGGAGAGGGTCCCTATTCACCCCTCCACTTT	CASSGEGPYSPLHF
-	-	TRBV2	TRBJ2-7	TGTGCCAGCAGTGAAGAGGGGTTGATGGGCTACGAGCAGTACTTC	CASSEEGLMGYEQYF
-	-	TRBV2	TRBJ2-1	TGTGCCAGCGGGGGGGCTCTGAATGAGCAGTTCTTC	CASGGALNEQFF
-	TRBD2	TRBV6-4	TRBJ2-1	TGTGCCAGCAGTGACGGGACGGAGGGAGGGGTTGAGCAGTTCTTC	CASSDGTEGGVEQFF
-	-	TRBV11-2	TRBJ1-5	TGTGCCAACAGGGACTTAGGCCAGCTTTGTGGCAATCAGCCCCAGCATTTT	CANRDLGQLCGNQPQHF
-	TRBD1	TRBV18	TRBJ1-6	TGTGCCAGCAAACGGGACAGGAATTCACCCCTCCACTTT	CASKRDRNSPLHF
-	-	TRBV11-2	TRBJ1-2	TGTGCCAGCAGCTTAGAGGACAGTTTAGTCTATGGCTACACCTTC	CASSLEDSLVYGYTF
-	-	TRBV7-8	TRBJ1-1	TGTGCCAGCAGCTCTACAGCCGATAAAGCTTTCTTT	CASSSTADKAFF
-	-	TRBV6-5	TRBJ2-2	TGTGCCAGCAGTTATATCACCGGGGAGCTGTTTTTT	CASSYITGELFF
-	TRBD1	TRBV5-5	TRBJ1-5	TGTGCCAGCAGCAAAACAGGGGGGAACAATCAGCCCCAGCATTTT	CASSKTGGNNQPQHF
-	-	TRBV11-3	TRBJ1-1	TGTGCCAGCAGCTTAAGGGGTGTGGACACTGAAGCTTTCTTT	CASSLRGVDTEAFF
-	-	TRBV7-9	TRBJ2-1	TGTGCCAGCAGCTTAGAAGAGGGTGAGCAGTTCTTC	CASSLEEGEQFF
-	-	TRBV12-3/TRBV12-4	TRBJ1-1	TGTGCCAGCAGCCCTCGACAGGTCACTGAAGCTTTCTTT	CASSPRQVTEAFF
-	-	TRBV3-1/TRBV3-2	TRBJ1-4	TGTGCCAGCAGCCAAGAACCGTTCTCCTCCGGGGAAAAACTGTTTTTT	CASSQEPFSSGEKLFF
-	-	TRBV7-9	TRBJ2-5	TGTGCCAGCGGACTACAGGGGAGGGAGACCCAGTACTTC	CASGLQGRETQYF
-	-	TRBV6-1	TRBJ1-6	TGTGCCAGCAGTGAGTCCGGGAGGGTTAATTCACCCCTCCACTTT	CASSESGRVNSPLHF
-	TRBD2	TRBV5-5	TRBJ2-2	TGTGCCAGCAGCTATGGTAGCGGGGGGATCGGGGAGCTGTTTTTT	CASSYGSGGIGELFF
-	TRBD1	TRBV3-1/TRBV3-2	TRBJ2-3	TGTGCCAGCAGCCGAAAAGACAGGGTGTCAGATACGCAGTATTTT	CASSRKDRVSDTQYF
-	TRBD1	TRBV6-6	TRBJ1-2	TGTGCCAGCAGTTACTCCAAGGACAGGTTTGGCTACACCTTC	CASSYSKDRFGYTF
-	TRBD1	TRBV5-6	TRBJ2-7	TGTGCCAGCAGCCAAGACAGGGGCGCGTACGAGCAGTACTTC	CASSQDRGAYEQYF
few	-	TRBV18	TRBJ2-7	TGTGCCAGCTCCTCCGGGACAAGGAGCTCCTACGAGCAGTACTTC	CASSSGTRSSYEQYF
-	-	TRBV27	TRBJ2-5	TGTGCCAGCAGTACGGGTCAAAGAGAGACCCAGTACTTC	CASSTGQRETQYF
-	-	TRBV2	TRBJ1-5	TGTGCCAGCAGTGAACCGGGAGGGCAGCCCCAGCATTTT	CASSEPGGQPQHF
-	-	TRBV9	TRBJ2-7	TGTGCCAGCAGCCCCTCGGGACTGCGCAACTACGAGCAGTACTTC	CASSPSGLRNYEQYF
-	TRBD2	TRBV24-1	TRBJ2-1	TGTGCCACCAGTGTAGCGGGGGGGCGGGGTGAGCAGTTCTTC	CATSVAGGRGEQFF
once	TRBD1	TRBV19	TRBJ1-5	TGTGCCAGTAGTATTGGCAGGGGGCATGGTCAGCCCCAGCATTTT	CASSIGRGHGQPQHF
-	-	TRBV12-3/TRBV12-4	TRBJ1-5	TGTGCCAGCAGTCCAACAGATCAGCCCCAGCATTTT	CASSPTDQPQHF
-	TRBD2	TRBV5-1	TRBJ2-3	TGCGCCAGCAGCCGTACTAGCGGGGGGCCATTGGCGCAGTATTTT	CASSRTSGGPLAQYF
-	-	TRBV3-1/TRBV3-2	TRBJ2-6	TGTGCCAGCAGCCATACCTCGGGTGCGGAGGGGGCCAACGTCCTGACTTTC	CASSHTSGAEGANVLTF
-	TRBD1	TRBV5-4	TRBJ2-1	TGTGCCAGCAGCTTGGCCGGGACAGGGAATGAGCAGTTCTTC	CASSLAGTGNEQFF
-	-	TRBV10-2	TRBJ1-1	TGCGCCAGCAGTCACAGGGCGAACACTGAAGCTTTCTTT	CASSHRANTEAFF
-	-	TRBV6-5	TRBJ1-1	TGTGCCACCTCCAGGGGCACTGAAGCTTTCTTT	CATSRGTEAFF
once	-	TRBV15	TRBJ1-3	TGTGCCACCAGCAGATCGACAGTCGGGTCCAACACCATATATTTT	CATSRSTVGSNTIYF
-	-	TRBV12-3/TRBV12-4	TRBJ1-5	TGTGCCAGCAGTTCGCTACAGGGTCAGCCCCAGCATTTT	CASSSLQGQPQHF
-	-	TRBV7-3	TRBJ2-2	TGTGCCAGCAGCCCCCAGGGGTGGAACACCGGGGAGCTGTTTTTT	CASSPQGWNTGELFF
-	-	TRBV5-4	TRBJ2-5	TGTGCCAGCAGCTTGCAGGCTTCAGGGTTTCAAGAGACCCAGTACTTC	CASSLQASGFQETQYF
-	-	TRBV5-1	TRBJ1-6	TGCGCCAGCAGCTTGGCCGGCGGGATGGGGTACGATTCACCCCTCCACTTT	CASSLAGGMGYDSPLHF
once	TRBD2	TRBV6-1	TRBJ2-7	TGTGCCAGCAGTGAAGTGGCGGGGGGCCTAGGTGGGTACTTC	CASSEVAGGLGGYF
once	-	TRBV6-5	TRBJ1-2	TGTGCCAGCAGCGGAAGGAACAGACCCTATGGCTACACCTTC	CASSGRNRPYGYTF
-	TRBD1	TRBV5-3	TRBJ1-2	TGTGCCAGAAGCTTCCCCGACTTGACAGGGTTATCTGGCTACACCTTC	CARSFPDLTGLSGYTF
-	-	TRBV7-8	TRBJ1-1	TGTGCCAGCAGCTTAGCAGCGAACACTGAAGCTTTCTTT	CASSLAANTEAFF
-	TRBD1	TRBV9	TRBJ1-3	TGTGCCAGCAGCCCAAGCGGGGGACAGGGCTTCTGGGAGACCATATATTTT	CASSPSGGQGFWETIYF
-	-	TRBV7-8	TRBJ1-1	TGTGCCAGCAGCTTAGAACAGCACACTGAAGCTTTCTTT	CASSLEQHTEAFF
-	-	TRBV18	TRBJ1-1	TGTGCCAGCTCACCTACGGGGGGTGAAGCTTTCTTT	CASSPTGGEAFF
-	TRBD1	TRBV5-1	TRBJ1-2	TGCGCCAGCAGCTCGGGACAGACCTATGGCTACACCTTC	CASSSGQTYGYTF
-	TRBD1	TRBV29-1	TRBJ1-2	TGCAGCGTTGGGGGGGACAGGGCTGGCTACACCTTC	CSVGGDRAGYTF
-	-	TRBV6-1	TRBJ2-7	TGTGCCAGCAGTGTAGCCCTCACAGGGAACGACGAGCAGTACTTC	CASSVALTGNDEQYF
-	-	TRBV7-6	TRBJ1-3	TGTGCCAGCAGCTCAAACTGGGGAAACACCATATATTTT	CASSSNWGNTIYF
-	TRBD1	TRBV2	TRBJ2-7	TGTGCCAGCAACCAGGACAGGGGGTTATACGAGCAGTACTTC	CASNQDRGLYEQYF